The 26 T cell receptor beta chains below come from one sample, sequenced in a study of spatial heterogeneity in lung cancer. TCRdb re-called the 5' RACE reads with MiXCR, one entry per CDR3 protein. The sample includes 200 or so distinct CDR3 sequences, about half of them seen just once. Findings and caveats of the study: The number of expanded tumor alpha and beta chains correlated with mutation number.

These receptors have no known antigen. The sample's time point: sample taken at primary tumor resection. This sample comprised lung tumor tissue, obtained at surgery. The receptor set was obtained from a male donor with early-stage non-small cell lung cancer.

Worth noting for this clonotype: This beta chain is a stray read from a library made for alpha chains; its abundance is not meaningful. J is TRBJ2-6 and V is TRBV15; D is unclear. V lost 9 bases, J lost 0 bases, and 6 bases lay in between. Germline CDR1 and CDR2: LNHNV and YYDKDF (reference sequence). This CDR3 contains 13 residues. In DNA form, the CDR3 reads TGTGCCACTGGGGACTCTGGGGCCAACGTCCTGACTTTC. It codes for CATGDSGANVLTF. Looking up the rest from reference TRBV15 and TRBJ2-6 gives the full variable domain: DAMVIQNPRYQVTQFGKPVTLSCSQTLNHNVMYWYQQKSSQAPKLLFHYYDKDFNNEADTPDNFQSRRPNTSFCFLDIRSPGLGDTAMYLCATGDSGANVLTFGAGSRLTVL.

The count of this clonotype is one. This beta chain is an unintended read in a library built for alpha chains; its size means little. V gene TRBV12-3 or TRBV12-4 combines with J gene TRBJ1-2; D remains unclear. The V end was cut by 3 bases, the J end by 0 bases, with 8 bases between. The CDR3 extends over 14 amino acids. Here the CDR3 reads CASSFNSANYGYTF. CDR3 DNA: TGTGCCAGCAGTTTTAATAGTGCTAACTATGGCTACACCTTC.

This clonotype was observed a handful of times. This beta chain is an off-target read within a library intended for alpha chains, so its frequency means little. The chain has TRBV20-1 and TRBJ2-1; no clear D gene. The CDR3 spans 12 residues. Trimming removed 3 bases from V and 8 bases from J, with 11 bases in between. CDR1 is DFQATT and CDR2 is SNEGSKA in the germline V gene (reference sequence). CDR3 in DNA: TGCAGTGCTAGGACTGGTTTCGATGAGCAGTTCTTC. Protein sequence: CSARTGFDEQFF.

This clonotype turned up a few times. Found in a library prepared for alpha chains, this beta chain is an off-target read, and its abundance has little meaning. V usage is TRBV29-1 and J usage is TRBJ2-2; D perhaps matches TRBD2 (5 bases). The V end lost 2 bases, the J end lost 4 bases, and 11 bases lay between the germline ends. The CDR3 extends over 14 amino acids. CDR1 and CDR2 (germline): SQVTM, ANQGSEA. The DNA for the CDR3 is TGCAGCGTTGAAAGCGGCAGGATCACCGGGGAGCTGTTTTTT. Translation: CSVESGRITGELFF.

This clonotype was seen only a few times. This beta chain lies outside the target of a library built for alpha chains; its clone size means little. The chain uses TRBV20-1 and TRBJ1-2, with D hard to call. This CDR3 contains 14 residues. The germline V and J ends were trimmed by 1 base and 0 bases, with 9 bases remaining between them. Germline CDR1 and CDR2: DFQATT and SNEGSKA (reference sequence). The CDR3 sequence is CSARGHISNYGYTF. The CDR3 DNA reads TGCAGTGCTAGAGGTCATATTTCTAACTATGGCTACACCTTC.

This clonotype occurred once. This beta chain is an unintended read in a library built for alpha chains; its size means little. This chain joins TRBV7-9 and TRBJ2-7; tentative D call: TRBD1 (5 bases). The CDR3 is 12 residues long. Trimming took 5 bases from V and 3 from J, leaving 8 bases between them. Germline V gene data show CDR1 as SEHNR and CDR2 as FQNEAQ (reference sequence). The CDR3 DNA reads TGTGCCAGCAGCGACAGAAACTACGAGCAGTACTTC. Protein sequence: CASSDRNYEQYF.

With regard to this clonotype: This beta chain represents an off-target read in a library built for alpha chains; its size is of limited meaning. The V gene is TRBV5-1, the J gene TRBJ1-3; no reliable D call. Germline V gene lookup returns CDR1 SGHRS and CDR2 YFSETQ. CDR3 length: 14 amino acids. V lost 0 bases to trimming and J lost 0 bases, with 4 bases between them. For the CDR3, the DNA is TGCGCCAGCAGCTTGGAGGGCTCTGGAAACACCATATATTTT. Encoded protein: CASSLEGSGNTIYF.

In regard to this clonotype: Found in a library prepared for alpha chains, this beta chain is an off-target read, and its abundance has little meaning. The chain recombines TRBV6-2 or TRBV6-3 with TRBJ2-5; D gene ambiguous. Per the germline V gene, CDR1 is MNHEY and CDR2 is SVGEGT. This CDR3 is built from 12 residues. Trimming removed 2 bases at V and 7 bases at J, with 8 bases between. The chain's CDR3 is CASSYLSGTQYF. As DNA, the CDR3 is TGTGCCAGCAGTTACCTCTCCGGGACCCAGTACTTC.

This clonotype was recorded a few times. The library was prepared for alpha chains; this beta chain is a stray read, so its frequency means little. The V gene is TRBV24-1, the J gene TRBJ2-2; a possible D gene is TRBD2 (5 bases). V was pared by 9 bases and J by 8 bases, with 15 bases between. CDR1 and CDR2 from the germline V gene are KGHDR and SFDVKD. This CDR3 region has 13 residues. The chain's CDR3 is CATLSGSTGELFF. The DNA for the CDR3 is TGTGCCACCCTCTCGGGGTCCACAGGGGAGCTGTTTTTT.

Details on this clonotype: The library was built for alpha chains, so this beta chain is an off-target read and its size means little. This chain uses TRBV11-2 with TRBJ2-7; a weak D match, TRBD2 (5 bases). The V gene's germline CDR1 is SGHAT and CDR2 FQNNGV. The CDR3 extends over 15 amino acids. Trimming cost V 1 base and J 4 bases, with 14 bases left between them. The CDR3 DNA follows: TGTGCCAGCAGCTTAGCGGCTAGCACTAGGTACGAGCAGTACTTC. Translated: CASSLAASTRYEQYF.

About this clonotype itself: Because this beta chain is a stray read in a library intended to capture alpha chains, its abundance should not be given much weight. The gene calls are TRBV5-6 and TRBJ1-1; D is uncertain. Germline CDR1 reads SGHDT; CDR2 reads YYEEEE. This CDR3 comprises 13 residues. V was clipped by 1 base and J by 1 base, with 5 bases between them. CDR3 coding DNA: TGTGCCAGCAGCTTGACGGAGAACACTGAAGCTTTCTTT. Its translation is CASSLTENTEAFF.

Remarks on this clonotype: Found in a library prepared for alpha chains, this beta chain is an off-target read, and its abundance has little meaning. The V and J genes are TRBV30 and TRBJ1-4; the D gene is possibly TRBD1 (5 bases). The germline V gene has CDR1 GTSNPN and CDR2 SVGIG (reference sequence). The germline V and J ends were trimmed by 7 bases and 5 bases, with 14 bases remaining between them. CDR3 length: 13 amino acids. CDR3 protein: CAFSRGENEKLFF. CDR3 DNA: TGTGCCTTCTCTAGAGGGGAGAATGAAAAACTGTTTTTT.

Details on this clonotype: Found in a library prepared for alpha chains, this beta chain is an off-target read, and its abundance has little meaning. The J gene is TRBJ1-5, the V gene TRBV12-3 or TRBV12-4, with 7 bases matching TRBD1. The CDR3 totals 17 residues. The V gene end was trimmed by 3 bases and the J gene end by 6 bases; junction bases not matched to a gene: 14. In DNA, the CDR3 is TGTGCCAGCAGTTTGGAAGGGCCCGCCAGGGGGTTTCAGCCCCAGCATTTT. Protein product: CASSLEGPARGFQPQHF.

Notes on this clonotype: This beta chain came through as a stray read in a library set up for alpha chains, and its size says little. The genes are TRBV20-1 and TRBJ1-2; no clear D gene. Deletions cut 5 bases from V and 0 bases from J, with 13 bases between. This CDR3 spans 14 amino acids. CDR1 and CDR2 (germline): DFQATT, SNEGSKA (reference sequence). CDR3 region: CSAGGHISNYGYTF. For the CDR3, the DNA is TGCAGTGCTGGAGGTCATATTTCTAACTATGGCTACACCTTC.

Comments on this clonotype: This beta chain slipped into a library made for alpha chains as a stray read, so its size is not meaningful. The rearrangement joins TRBV12-3 or TRBV12-4 to TRBJ1-1; the D gene is possibly TRBD1 (5 bases). The CDR3 length is 14 residues. Trimming cost V 5 bases and J 4 bases, with 14 bases left between them. The CDR3 region has the DNA TGTGCCAGCAGTACCGGGACCGGGGGCACTGAAGCTTTCTTT. This sequence encodes CASSTGTGGTEAFF.

As concerns this clonotype: The size of this beta chain means little, since it is a stray read in a library made for alpha chains. V gene TRBV6-2 or TRBV6-3 combines with J gene TRBJ1-5; 7 bases agree with TRBD1. Germline CDR1 reads MNHEY; CDR2 reads SVGEGT. Trimming at V came to 5 bases and at J to 0 bases, leaving 7 bases not matched to a gene. The CDR3 is 16 residues long. CDR3 DNA sequence: TGTGCCAGCAGTCGACGACAGGGCGATAGCAATCAGCCCCAGCATTTT. It yields the protein CASSRRQGDSNQPQHF.

Comment on this clonotype: This beta chain slipped into a library made for alpha chains as a stray read, so its size is not meaningful. This chain links TRBV25-1 with TRBJ2-7, with 9 bases aligning to TRBD1. After removal of 3 bases from V and 5 bases from J, the junction contained 11 bases not matched to a gene. The CDR3 covers 16 residues. CDR1 and CDR2 (germline): MGHDK, SYGVNS. CDR3 DNA: TGTGCCAGCAGTGATCCCACGGGGACAGGGTTCGACGAGCAGTACTTC. Its protein is CASSDPTGTGFDEQYF.

This clonotype was seen a handful of times. Being off target in a library aimed at alpha chains, this beta chain has a size of little meaning. The V gene is TRBV30, the J gene TRBJ2-3; D is undetermined. Germline CDR1 GTSNPN, CDR2 SVGIG (reference sequence). V was trimmed by 4 bases and J by 6 bases, leaving 14 bases between them. This CDR3 is built from 13 residues. CDR3 protein: CAWTPPSEDTQYF. The DNA of the CDR3 is TGTGCCTGGACTCCCCCGTCGGAGGATACGCAGTATTTT.

This clonotype is classed as hyperexpanded. With the library built for alpha chains, this beta chain is off target and its frequency is not meaningful. The chain joins TRBV12-3 or TRBV12-4 to TRBJ2-3; no clear D gene. The CDR3 extends over 14 amino acids. The V and J ends lost 3 bases and 0 bases respectively, with 7 bases between them. The CDR3 protein is CASSFTISTDTQYF. CDR3 in DNA: TGTGCCAGCAGTTTTACCATTAGCACAGATACGCAGTATTTT.

On this clonotype: This beta chain is a stray sequence in a library constructed for alpha chains; its clone size is not meaningful. The rearrangement joins TRBV2 to TRBJ2-7; TRBD1 matches at 8 bases. The V gene's germline CDR1 is SNHLY and CDR2 FYNNEI. Trimming removed 8 bases from V and 2 bases from J; junction bases left unmatched: 5. The CDR3 runs to 13 residues. CDR3: CASDGQGPYEQYF. In DNA form, the CDR3 reads TGTGCCAGCGACGGACAGGGACCCTACGAGCAGTACTTC.

On this clonotype itself: Within a library made for alpha chains, this beta chain is off target, and its count is uninformative. The chain carries TRBV24-1 and TRBJ2-2; D gene uncertain. The CDR3 extends over 12 amino acids. V was clipped by 8 bases and J by 0 bases, with 3 bases between them. Germline lookup yields CDR1 KGHDR and CDR2 SFDVKD. CDR3 sequence (DNA): TGTGCCACCATTGCGAACACCGGGGAGCTGTTTTTT. As protein: CATIANTGELFF.

This clonotype was found once. A library made for alpha chains picked up this beta chain off target, so its size means little. The chain has TRBV7-2 and TRBJ2-3; D remains ambiguous. CDR3 length: 14 amino acids. The V gene lost 4 bases and the J gene lost 0 bases, with 8 bases spanning the gap. Germline V gene sequence: CDR1 SGHTA, CDR2 FQGNSA. CDR3 residues: CASSSLSSTDTQYF. The CDR3 region has the DNA TGTGCCAGCAGCTCCCTTTCTAGCACAGATACGCAGTATTTT.

In the case of this clonotype: The library was designed around alpha chains, so this beta chain is a stray read whose abundance carries little weight. This chain connects TRBV12-3 or TRBV12-4 to TRBJ1-4, with no clear D. The CDR3 covers 13 residues. The V gene lost 1 base and the J gene lost 8 bases, with 8 bases spanning the gap. The CDR3 reads CASSLGGLEKLFF. The DNA for the CDR3 is TGTGCCAGCAGTTTAGGGGGTCTCGAAAAACTGTTTTTT.

This clonotype appeared a single time. This beta chain is a stray sequence in a library constructed for alpha chains; its clone size is not meaningful. The chain joins TRBV2 to TRBJ2-5; tentatively, D is TRBD1 or TRBD2 (5 bases each). The CDR3 sequence is 14 residues long. Deletions cut 6 bases from V and 5 bases from J, with 16 bases between. Germline V gene lookup returns CDR1 SNHLY and CDR2 FYNNEI. The CDR3 bases are TGTGCCAGCAGAACCGGGCCCTGGGACGAGACCCAGTACTTC. Amino acids: CASRTGPWDETQYF.

To note about this clonotype: The size of this beta chain means little, since it is a stray read in a library made for alpha chains. The V gene is TRBV29-1, the J gene TRBJ2-1; the D gene is possibly TRBD1 (6 bases). The V end was cut by 5 bases, the J end by 7 bases, with 9 bases between. The CDR3 is made up of 11 amino acids. The germline V gene encodes CDR1 SQVTM and CDR2 ANQGSEA. CDR3 loop: CSVKQGNEQFF. CDR3 coding DNA: TGCAGCGTTAAACAGGGAAATGAGCAGTTCTTC.

In its sample, this clonotype was seen a few times. This beta chain is off target for a library built for alpha chains, so its abundance means little. The chain's CDR3 is CASSLWGTQETQYF. The CDR3 DNA follows: TGTGCCAGCAGCCTTTGGGGGACCCAAGAGACCCAGTACTTC. The chain is built from TRBV5-6 and TRBJ2-5; the D call may be TRBD1 or TRBD2 (5 bases each). Trimming left V 4 bases short and J 1 base short, with 11 bases between. CDR3 length: 14 residues. CDR1 and CDR2 (germline): SGHDT, YYEEEE. Together with reference TRBV5-6 and TRBJ2-5, the CDR3 gives the full variable domain: DAGVTQSPTHLIKTRGQQVTLRCSPKSGHDTVSWYQQALGQGPQFIFQYYEEEERQRGNFPDRFSGHQFPNYSSELNVNALLLGDSALYLCASSLWGTQETQYFGPGTRLLVL.